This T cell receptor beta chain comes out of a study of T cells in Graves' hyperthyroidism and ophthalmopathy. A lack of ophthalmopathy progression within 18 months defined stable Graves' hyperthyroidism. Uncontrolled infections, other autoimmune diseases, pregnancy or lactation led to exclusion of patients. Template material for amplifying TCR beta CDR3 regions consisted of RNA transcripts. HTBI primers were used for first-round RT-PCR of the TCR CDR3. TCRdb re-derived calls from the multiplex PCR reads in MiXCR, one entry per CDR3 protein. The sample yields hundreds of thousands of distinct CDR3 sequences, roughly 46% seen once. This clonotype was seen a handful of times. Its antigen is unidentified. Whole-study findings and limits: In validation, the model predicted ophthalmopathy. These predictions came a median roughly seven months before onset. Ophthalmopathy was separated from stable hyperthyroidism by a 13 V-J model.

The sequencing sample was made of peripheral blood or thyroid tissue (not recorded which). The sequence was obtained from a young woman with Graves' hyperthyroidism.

CDR3 residues: CASSPDLRFGELFF. CDR3 DNA: TGTGCCAGCAGCCCCGACCTACGATTCGGGGAGCTGTTTTTT. The V and J genes are TRBV7-9 and TRBJ2-2; D gene ambiguous. Per the germline V gene, CDR1 is SEHNR and CDR2 is FQNEAQ (reference sequence). Trimming pared 5 bases from V and 7 bases from J, leaving 14 bases between. The CDR3 totals 14 residues.